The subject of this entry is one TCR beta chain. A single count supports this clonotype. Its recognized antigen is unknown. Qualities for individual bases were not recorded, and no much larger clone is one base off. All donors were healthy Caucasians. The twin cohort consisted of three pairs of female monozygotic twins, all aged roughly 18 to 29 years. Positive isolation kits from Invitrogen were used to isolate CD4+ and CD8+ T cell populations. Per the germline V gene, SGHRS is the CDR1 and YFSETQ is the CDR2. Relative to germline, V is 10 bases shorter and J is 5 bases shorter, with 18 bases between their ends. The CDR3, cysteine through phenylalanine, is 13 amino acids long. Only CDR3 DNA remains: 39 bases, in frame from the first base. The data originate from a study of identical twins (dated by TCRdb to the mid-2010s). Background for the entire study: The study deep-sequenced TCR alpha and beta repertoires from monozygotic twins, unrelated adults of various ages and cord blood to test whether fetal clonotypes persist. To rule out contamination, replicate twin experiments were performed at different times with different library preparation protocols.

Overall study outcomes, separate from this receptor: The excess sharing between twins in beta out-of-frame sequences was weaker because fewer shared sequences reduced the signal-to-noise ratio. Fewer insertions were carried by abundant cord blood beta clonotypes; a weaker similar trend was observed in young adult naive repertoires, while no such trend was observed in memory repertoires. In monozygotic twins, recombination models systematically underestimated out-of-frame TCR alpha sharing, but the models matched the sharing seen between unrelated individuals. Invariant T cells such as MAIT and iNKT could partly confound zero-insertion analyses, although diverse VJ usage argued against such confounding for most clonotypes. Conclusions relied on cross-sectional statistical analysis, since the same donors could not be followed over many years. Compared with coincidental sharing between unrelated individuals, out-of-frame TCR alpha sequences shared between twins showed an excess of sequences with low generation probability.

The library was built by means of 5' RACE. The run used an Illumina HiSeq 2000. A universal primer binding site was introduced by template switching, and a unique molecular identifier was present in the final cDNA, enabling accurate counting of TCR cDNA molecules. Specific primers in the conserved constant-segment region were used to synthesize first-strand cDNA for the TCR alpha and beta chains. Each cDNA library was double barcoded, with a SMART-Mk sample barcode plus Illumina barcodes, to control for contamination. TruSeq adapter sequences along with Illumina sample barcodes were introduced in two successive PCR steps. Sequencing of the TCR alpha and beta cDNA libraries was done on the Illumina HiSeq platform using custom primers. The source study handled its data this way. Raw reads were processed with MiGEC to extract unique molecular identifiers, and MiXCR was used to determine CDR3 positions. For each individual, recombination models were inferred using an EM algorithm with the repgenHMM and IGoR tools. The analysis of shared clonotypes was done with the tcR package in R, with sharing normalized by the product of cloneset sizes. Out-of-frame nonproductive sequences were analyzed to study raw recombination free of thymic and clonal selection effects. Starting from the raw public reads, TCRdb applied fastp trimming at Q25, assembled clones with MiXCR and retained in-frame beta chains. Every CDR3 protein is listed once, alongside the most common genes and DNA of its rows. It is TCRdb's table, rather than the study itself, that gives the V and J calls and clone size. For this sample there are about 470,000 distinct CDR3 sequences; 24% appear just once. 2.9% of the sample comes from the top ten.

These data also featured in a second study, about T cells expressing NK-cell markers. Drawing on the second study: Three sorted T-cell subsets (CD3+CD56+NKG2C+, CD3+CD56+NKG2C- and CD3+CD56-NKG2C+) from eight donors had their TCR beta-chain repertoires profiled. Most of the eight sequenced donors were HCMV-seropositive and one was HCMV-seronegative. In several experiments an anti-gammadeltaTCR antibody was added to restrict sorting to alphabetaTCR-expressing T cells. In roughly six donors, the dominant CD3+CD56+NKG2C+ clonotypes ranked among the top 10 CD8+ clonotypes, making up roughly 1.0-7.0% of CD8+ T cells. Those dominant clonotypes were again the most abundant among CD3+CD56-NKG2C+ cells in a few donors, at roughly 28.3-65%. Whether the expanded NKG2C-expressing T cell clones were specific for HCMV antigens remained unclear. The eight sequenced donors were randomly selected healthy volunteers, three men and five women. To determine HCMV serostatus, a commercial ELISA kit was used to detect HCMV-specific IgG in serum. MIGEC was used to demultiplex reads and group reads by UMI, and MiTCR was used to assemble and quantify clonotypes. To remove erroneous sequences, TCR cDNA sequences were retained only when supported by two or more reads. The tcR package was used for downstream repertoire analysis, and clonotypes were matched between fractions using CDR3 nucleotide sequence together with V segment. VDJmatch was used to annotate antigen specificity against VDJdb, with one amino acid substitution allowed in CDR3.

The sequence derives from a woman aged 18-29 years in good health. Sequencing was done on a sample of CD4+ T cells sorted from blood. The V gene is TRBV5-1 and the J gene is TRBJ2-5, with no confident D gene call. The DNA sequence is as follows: TGCGCCTCCTCTCCTTCTCGGGTGGAGACCCAGTACTTC. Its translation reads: CASSPSRVETQYF.